This is a list of T cell receptor beta chains from one sample in a study of blood T cell repertoires in COVID-19. The data were produced by immunoSEQ multiplex PCR, yet TCRdb's version contains in-frame clones alone and is incomplete. In the table there are some 100,000 clones, roughly 92% of which are singletons. Sequenced material: peripheral blood. The receptors stem from a man between 65 and 85 years old with acute or convalescent COVID-19. Both conserved end residues are part of each CDR3. The D gene is left open where the match is weak. Clone size is stated in some rows and not others, as once, few, many or a class when expanded.

>TRBV24-1|TRBJ1-2|.|.
CATSSGRGSYGYTF
TGTGCCACCAGTTCCGGCAGGGGATCCTATGGCTACACCTTC
>TRBV5-1|TRBJ2-2|TRBD2|.
CASSSTSGRVTGELFF
TGCGCCAGCAGCTCGACTAGCGGGAGGGTCACCGGGGAGCTGTTTTTT
>TRBV6-1|TRBJ1-5|TRBD1|.
CASSEARAGGAGQHF
TGTGCCAGCAGTGAAGCGCGGGCAGGGGGCGCAGGCCAGCATTTT
>TRBV5-1|TRBJ2-3|TRBD2|.
CASSYSGAPDTQYF
TGCGCCAGCAGCTACAGCGGGGCGCCAGATACGCAGTATTTT
>TRBV7-6|TRBJ2-7|TRBD2|.
CASSSYGTRSEQYF
TGTGCCAGCAGCTCATACGGGACTAGGAGCGAGCAGTACTTC
>TRBV4-1|TRBJ2-7|.|few
CASSPARLVKADEQYF
TGCGCCAGCAGCCCCGCCAGACTAGTAAAGGCGGACGAGCAGTACTTC
>TRBV7-9|TRBJ1-2|.|.
CASSLGHMVNYGYTF
TGTGCCAGCAGCTTAGGGCATATGGTTAACTATGGCTACACCTTC
>TRBV18|TRBJ1-1|.|once
CASSPPVRVKGTEAFF
TGTGCCAGCTCACCACCGGTCAGGGTAAAAGGGACTGAAGCTTTCTTT
>TRBV28|TRBJ1-5|TRBD1|.
CASSADRDRVNQPQHF
TGTGCCAGCAGTGCAGACCGGGACAGGGTTAATCAGCCCCAGCATTTT
>TRBV11-2|TRBJ2-7|TRBD1|few
CASSLLSGQGYEQYF
TGTGCCAGCAGCTTACTGTCGGGACAGGGCTACGAGCAGTACTTC
>TRBV27|TRBJ1-5|TRBD1|few
CASSTGGGQPQHF
TGTGCCAGCAGTACAGGGGGCGGTCAGCCCCAGCATTTT
>TRBV11-3|TRBJ1-3|.|.
CASSLGQVRSGNTIYF
TGTGCCAGCAGCTTAGGACAGGTCCGCTCTGGAAACACCATATATTTT
>TRBV19|TRBJ1-2|.|.
CASSIGGLTSTF
TGTGCCAGTAGTATCGGCGGCTTGACTAGCACCTTC
>TRBV4-2|TRBJ1-5|.|.
CASSQDFAQSNQPQHF
TGTGCCAGCAGCCAAGATTTCGCACAGAGCAATCAGCCCCAGCATTTT
>TRBV7-6|TRBJ2-3|TRBD1|.
CASSIGQVDTDTQYF
TGTGCCAGCAGCATCGGACAGGTGGACACAGATACGCAGTATTTT
>TRBV7-9|TRBJ1-5|TRBD1|.
CASSLSVGQGATQPQHF
TGTGCCAGCAGCTTGTCAGTGGGACAGGGGGCGACTCAGCCCCAGCATTTT
>TRBV5-6|TRBJ2-4|TRBD2|.
CASSRRSSSGIAKNIQYF
TGTGCTAGCAGCCGACGCTCATCCAGCGGGATAGCCAAAAACATTCAGTACTTC
>TRBV6-5|TRBJ2-5|TRBD2|.
CASSRAGAAETQYF
TGTGCCAGCAGTAGAGCGGGAGCGGCAGAGACCCAGTACTTC
>TRBV27|TRBJ2-2|TRBD2|.
CASSFRGVFTGELFF
TGTGCCAGCAGTTTTCGGGGGGTTTTCACCGGGGAGCTGTTTTTT
>TRBV28|TRBJ1-1|TRBD1|.
CASSATGTGGSEAFF
TGTGCCAGCAGTGCGACCGGGACAGGAGGGTCTGAAGCTTTCTTT
>TRBV10-3|TRBJ2-7|.|.
CAIRNHYYEQYF
TGTGCCATCAGGAATCACTACTACGAGCAGTACTTC
>TRBV20-1|TRBJ1-2|.|.
CSASTGYGYTF
TGCAGTGCTAGTACTGGCTATGGCTACACCTTC
>TRBV18|TRBJ1-3|.|.
CASSLAASAGNTIYF
TGTGCCAGCTCACTAGCGGCATCGGCTGGAAACACCATATATTTT
>TRBV20-1|TRBJ1-2|.|.
CSARADYGYTF
TGCAGTGCTAGGGCAGACTATGGCTACACCTTC
>TRBV5-1|TRBJ1-1|.|.
CASSLRSLGGSATEAFF
TGCGCCAGCAGCTTAAGAAGCCTTGGGGGGAGCGCGACTGAAGCTTTCTTT
>TRBV5-4|TRBJ2-1|.|.
CASSFRDNEQFF
TGTGCCAGCAGCTTCCGGGACAATGAGCAGTTCTTC
>TRBV6-5|TRBJ2-5|TRBD1|.
CASSYMGQQETQYF
TGTGCCAGCAGTTACATGGGACAGCAAGAGACCCAGTACTTC
>TRBV30|TRBJ2-5|TRBD2|.
CAWNVGWLAGGRETQYF
TGTGCCTGGAATGTAGGGTGGCTAGCGGGGGGGCGGGAGACCCAGTACTTC
>TRBV20-1|TRBJ1-5|.|.
CSARDRARQHF
TGCAGTGCTAGAGATAGAGCGCGTCAGCATTTT
>TRBV18|TRBJ1-5|.|.
CASSPGGYQPQHF
TGTGCCAGCTCACCAGGGGGGTATCAGCCCCAGCATTTT
>TRBV18|TRBJ2-1|TRBD2|.
CASSGGTSSYNEQFF
TGTGCCAGCTCAGGGGGGACTAGCTCCTACAATGAGCAGTTCTTC
>TRBV4-3|TRBJ2-7|TRBD2|.
CASSQDLSGRGLYEQYF
TGCGCCAGCAGCCAAGATTTAAGCGGGAGAGGTCTATACGAGCAGTACTTC
>TRBV28|TRBJ1-2|TRBD1|few
CASSAPGQTNYGYTF
TGTGCCAGCAGTGCTCCGGGACAGACTAACTATGGCTACACCTTC
>TRBV7-9|TRBJ1-1|TRBD1|.
CASSLGGTGAVLSTEAFF
TGTGCCAGCAGCTTAGGGGGTACAGGGGCGGTTTTGAGCACTGAAGCTTTCTTT
>TRBV7-9|TRBJ2-1|.|.
CASSPVGQGGEQFF
TGTGCCAGCAGCCCCGTGGGGCAGGGGGGAGAGCAGTTCTTC
>TRBV30|TRBJ1-6|TRBD1|few
CAWSGGQGSDSPLHF
TGTGCCTGGAGCGGAGGACAGGGGTCGGATTCACCCCTCCACTTT
>TRBV10-3|TRBJ1-1|.|.
CAISELALNTEAFF
TGTGCCATCAGTGAACTCGCACTGAACACTGAAGCTTTCTTT
>TRBV7-9|TRBJ2-1|.|once
CASSLAQSVDKQFF
TGTGCCAGCAGCTTAGCACAGTCTGTAGACAAGCAGTTCTTC